This TCR beta chain stems from a study of T cell clones after liver transplantation. As for the study in general: Without induction therapy, subjects received standard immunosuppression until 12-24 months post-transplant. Blood was drawn pre-transplant, before withdrawal, and after full or failed withdrawal.

Assay: immunoSEQ multiplex PCR; the TCRdb copy retains only in-frame clones and omits some. The table shows about 16,000 clones, with 80% to 90% occurring only once. CDR3 length: 16 amino acids. The sequence derives from a human patient who received a liver transplant. Some T cells may originate from the graft donor. The source material was CD8+ T cells from blood, sampled 45 to 46 months after liver transplant. V is TRBV21-1 and J is TRBJ2-1. TRBV21-1 is a known pseudogene. CDR3 residues: CASSKALLIKYNEQFF. DNA of the CDR3: TGTGCCAGCAGCAAAGCGCTTCTTATCAAGTACAATGAGCAGTTCTTC.